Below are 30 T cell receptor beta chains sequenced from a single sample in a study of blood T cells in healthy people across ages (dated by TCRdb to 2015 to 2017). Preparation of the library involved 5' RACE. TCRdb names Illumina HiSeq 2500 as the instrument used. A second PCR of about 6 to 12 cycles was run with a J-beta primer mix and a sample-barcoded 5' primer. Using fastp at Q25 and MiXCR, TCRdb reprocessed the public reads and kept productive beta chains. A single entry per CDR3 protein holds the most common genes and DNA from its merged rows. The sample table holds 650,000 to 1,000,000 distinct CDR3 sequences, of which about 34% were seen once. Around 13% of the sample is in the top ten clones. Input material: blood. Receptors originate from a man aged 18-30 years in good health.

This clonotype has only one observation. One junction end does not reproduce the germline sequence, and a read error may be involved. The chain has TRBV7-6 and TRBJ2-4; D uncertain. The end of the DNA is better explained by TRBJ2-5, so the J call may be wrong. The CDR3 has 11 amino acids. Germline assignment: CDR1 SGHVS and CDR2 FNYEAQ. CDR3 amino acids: CTSSPGETQYF. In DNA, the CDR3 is TGTACCAGCAGCCCCGGTGAGACCCAGTACTTC.

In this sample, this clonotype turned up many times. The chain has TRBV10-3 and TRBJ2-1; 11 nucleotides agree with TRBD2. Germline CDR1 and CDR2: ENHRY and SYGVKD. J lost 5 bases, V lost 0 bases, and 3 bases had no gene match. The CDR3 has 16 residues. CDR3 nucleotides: TGTGCCATCAGTGAGTCACTAGCGGGGGACCACAATGAGCAGTTCTTC. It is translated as CAISESLAGDHNEQFF.

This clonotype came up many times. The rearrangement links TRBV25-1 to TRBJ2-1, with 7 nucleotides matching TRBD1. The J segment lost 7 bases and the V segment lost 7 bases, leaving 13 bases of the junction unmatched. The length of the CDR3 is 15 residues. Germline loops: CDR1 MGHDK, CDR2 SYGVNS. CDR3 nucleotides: TGTGCCAGCATCAGAGGCCCAGGGGGACAGAATGAGCAGTTCTTC. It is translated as CASIRGPGGQNEQFF.

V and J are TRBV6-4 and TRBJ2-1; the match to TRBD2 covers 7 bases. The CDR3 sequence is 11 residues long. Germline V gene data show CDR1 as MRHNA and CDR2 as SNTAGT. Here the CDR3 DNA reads TGTGCGACCGAGCGGGGCAGTGAGCAGTTCTTC. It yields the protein CATERGSEQFF.

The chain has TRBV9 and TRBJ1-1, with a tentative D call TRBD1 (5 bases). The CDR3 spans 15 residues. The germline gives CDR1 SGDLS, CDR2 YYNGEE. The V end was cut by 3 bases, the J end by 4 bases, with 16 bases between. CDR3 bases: TGTGCCAGCAGCGAAGGAGGGGCTCGGGGCACTGAAGCTTTCTTT. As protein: CASSEGGARGTEAFF. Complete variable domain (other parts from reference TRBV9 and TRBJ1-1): DSGVTQTPKHLITATGQRVTLRCSPRSGDLSVYWYQQSLDQGLQFLIQYYNGEERAKGNILERFSAQQFPDLHSELNLSSLELGDSALYFCASSEGGARGTEAFFGQGTRLTVV.

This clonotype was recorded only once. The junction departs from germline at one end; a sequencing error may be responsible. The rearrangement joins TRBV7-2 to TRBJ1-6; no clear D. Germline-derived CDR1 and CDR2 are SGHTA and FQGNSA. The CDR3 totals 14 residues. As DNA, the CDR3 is TGTGTCAGCAGTCGCGACACCAGAAATTCACCCCTCCACTTT. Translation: CVSSRDTRNSPLHF.

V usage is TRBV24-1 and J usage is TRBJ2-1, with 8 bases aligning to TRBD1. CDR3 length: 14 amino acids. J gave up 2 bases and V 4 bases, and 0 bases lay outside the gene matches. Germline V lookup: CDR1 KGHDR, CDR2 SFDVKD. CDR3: CATSDRGPYNEQFF. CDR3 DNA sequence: TGTGCCACCAGTGACAGGGGGCCCTACAATGAGCAGTTCTTC.

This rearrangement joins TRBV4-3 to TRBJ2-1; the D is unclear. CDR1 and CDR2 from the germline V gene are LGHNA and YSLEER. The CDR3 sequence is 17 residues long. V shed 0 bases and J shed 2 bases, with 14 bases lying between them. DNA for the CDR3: TGCGCCAGCAGCCAAGAAGCTCCGACTGAGCCCTACAATGAGCAGTTCTTC. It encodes CASSQEAPTEPYNEQFF.

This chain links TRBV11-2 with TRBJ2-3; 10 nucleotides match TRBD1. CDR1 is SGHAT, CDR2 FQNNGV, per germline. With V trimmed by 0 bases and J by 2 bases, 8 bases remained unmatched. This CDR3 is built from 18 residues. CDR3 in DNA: TGTGCCAGCAGCTTAGATTGGACAGGGGGACATTTCACAGATACGCAGTATTTT. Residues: CASSLDWTGGHFTDTQYF.

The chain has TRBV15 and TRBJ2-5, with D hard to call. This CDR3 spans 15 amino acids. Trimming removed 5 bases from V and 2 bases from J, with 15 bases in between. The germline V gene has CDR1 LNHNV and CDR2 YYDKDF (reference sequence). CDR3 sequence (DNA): TGTGCCACCAGCCATTTAGAGCAGCCTCAAGAGACCCAGTACTTC. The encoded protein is CATSHLEQPQETQYF.

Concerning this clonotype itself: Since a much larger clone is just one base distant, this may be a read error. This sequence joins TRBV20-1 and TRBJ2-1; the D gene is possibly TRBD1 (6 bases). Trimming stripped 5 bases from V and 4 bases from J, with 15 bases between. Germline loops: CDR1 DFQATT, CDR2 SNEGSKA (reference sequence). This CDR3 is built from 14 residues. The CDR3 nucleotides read TGCAGTGCTGGCCTGGGGGCGGGTTACAATGAGCAGTTCTTC. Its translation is CSAGLGAGYNEQFF.

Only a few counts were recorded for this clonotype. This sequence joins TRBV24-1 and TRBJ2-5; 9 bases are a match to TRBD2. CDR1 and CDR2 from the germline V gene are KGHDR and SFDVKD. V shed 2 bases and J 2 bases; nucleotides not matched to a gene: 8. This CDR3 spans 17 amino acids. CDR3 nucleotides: TGTGCCACCAGTGATTCGGGTAGCGGGGGACTACAAGAGACCCAGTACTTC. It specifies CATSDSGSGGLQETQYF.

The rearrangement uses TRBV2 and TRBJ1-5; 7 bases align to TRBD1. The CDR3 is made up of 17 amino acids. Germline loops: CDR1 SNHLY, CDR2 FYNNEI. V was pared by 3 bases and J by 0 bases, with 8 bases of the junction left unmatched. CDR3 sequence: CASSEGQQPYSNQPQHF. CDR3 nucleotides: TGTGCCAGCAGTGAGGGACAGCAACCGTATAGCAATCAGCCCCAGCATTTT.

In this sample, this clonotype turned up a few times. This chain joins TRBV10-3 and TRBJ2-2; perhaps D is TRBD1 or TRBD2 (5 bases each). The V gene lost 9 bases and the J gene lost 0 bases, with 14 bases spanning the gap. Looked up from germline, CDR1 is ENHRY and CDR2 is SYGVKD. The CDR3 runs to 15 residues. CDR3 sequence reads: CAIGTGRANTGELFF. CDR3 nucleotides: TGTGCCATTGGGACGGGCAGGGCGAACACCGGGGAGCTGTTTTTT.

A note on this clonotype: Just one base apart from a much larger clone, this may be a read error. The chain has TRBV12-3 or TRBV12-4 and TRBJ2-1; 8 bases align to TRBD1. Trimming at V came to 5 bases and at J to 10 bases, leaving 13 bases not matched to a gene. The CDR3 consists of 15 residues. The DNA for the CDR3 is TGTGCCAGCAGTCCATCGACAGGGGTCCCCTACGAGCAGTTCTTC. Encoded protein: CASSPSTGVPYEQFF.

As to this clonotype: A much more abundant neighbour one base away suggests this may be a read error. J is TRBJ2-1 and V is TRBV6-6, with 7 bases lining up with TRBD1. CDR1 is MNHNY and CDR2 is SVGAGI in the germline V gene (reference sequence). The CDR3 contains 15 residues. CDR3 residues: CASRSPGTAYSEQFF. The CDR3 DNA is TGTGCCAGCAGATCCCCCGGGACAGCCTACAGTGAGCAGTTCTTC.

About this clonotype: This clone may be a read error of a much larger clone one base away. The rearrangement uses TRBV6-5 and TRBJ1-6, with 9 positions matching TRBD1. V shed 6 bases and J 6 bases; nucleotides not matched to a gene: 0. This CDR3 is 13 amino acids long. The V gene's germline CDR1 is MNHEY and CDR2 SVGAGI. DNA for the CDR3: TGTGCCAGCAGGGGACAGGGTAATTCACCCCTCCACTTT. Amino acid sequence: CASRGQGNSPLHF.

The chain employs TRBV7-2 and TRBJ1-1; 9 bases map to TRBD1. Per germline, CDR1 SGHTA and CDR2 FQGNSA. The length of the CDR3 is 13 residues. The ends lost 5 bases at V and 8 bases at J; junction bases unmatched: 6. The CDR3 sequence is CASSGDRAEEAFF. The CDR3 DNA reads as TGTGCCAGCAGCGGGGACAGGGCGGAGGAAGCTTTCTTT.

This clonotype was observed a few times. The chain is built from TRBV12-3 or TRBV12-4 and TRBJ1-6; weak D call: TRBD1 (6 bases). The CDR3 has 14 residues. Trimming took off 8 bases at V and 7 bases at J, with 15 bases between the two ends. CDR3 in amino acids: CASSPMQGNSPLHF. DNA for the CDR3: TGTGCCAGCTCTCCGATGCAGGGGAATTCACCCCTCCACTTT.

CDR3 sequence (DNA): TGTGCCAGCAGTTACGGACAGGCCTCCTATGGCTACACCTTC. It is translated as CASSYGQASYGYTF. This chain links TRBV2 with TRBJ1-2; 7 bases align to TRBD1. The V gene's germline CDR1 is SNHLY and CDR2 FYNNEI. With V trimmed by 5 bases and J by 4 bases, 7 bases remained unmatched. The CDR3 length is 14 residues.

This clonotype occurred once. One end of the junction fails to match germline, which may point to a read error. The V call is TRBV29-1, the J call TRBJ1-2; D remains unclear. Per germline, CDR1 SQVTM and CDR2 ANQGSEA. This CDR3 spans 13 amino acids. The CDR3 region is CSGKREINYGYIF. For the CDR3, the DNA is TGCAGCGGGAAAAGAGAAATTAATTATGGCTACATCTTC.

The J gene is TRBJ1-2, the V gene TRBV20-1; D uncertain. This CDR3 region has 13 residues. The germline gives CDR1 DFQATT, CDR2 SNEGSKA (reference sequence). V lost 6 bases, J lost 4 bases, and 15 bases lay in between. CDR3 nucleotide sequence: TGCAGTGCCCACTTGGGGAACCCCTATGGCTACACCTTC. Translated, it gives CSAHLGNPYGYTF.

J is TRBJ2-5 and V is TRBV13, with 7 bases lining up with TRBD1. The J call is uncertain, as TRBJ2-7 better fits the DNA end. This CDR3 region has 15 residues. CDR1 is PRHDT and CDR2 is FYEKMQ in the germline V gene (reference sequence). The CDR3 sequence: CASSLEGQRTHEQYF. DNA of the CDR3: TGTGCCAGCAGCTTAGAGGGACAGCGCACCCACGAGCAGTACTTC.

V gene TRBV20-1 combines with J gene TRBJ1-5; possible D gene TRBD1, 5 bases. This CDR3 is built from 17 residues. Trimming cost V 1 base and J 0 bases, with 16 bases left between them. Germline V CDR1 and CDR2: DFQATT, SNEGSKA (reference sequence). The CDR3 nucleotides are TGCAGTGCTAGAGGTTTAGACAGACTCAATAGCAATCAGCCCCAGCATTTT. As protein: CSARGLDRLNSNQPQHF.

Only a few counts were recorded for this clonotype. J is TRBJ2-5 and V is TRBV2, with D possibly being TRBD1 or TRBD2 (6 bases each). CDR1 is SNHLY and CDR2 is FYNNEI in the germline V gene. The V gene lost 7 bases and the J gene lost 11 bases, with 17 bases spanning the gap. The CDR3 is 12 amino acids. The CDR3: CASIAGDREQYF. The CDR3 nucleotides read TGTGCCAGCATAGCAGGGGATCGGGAGCAGTACTTC.

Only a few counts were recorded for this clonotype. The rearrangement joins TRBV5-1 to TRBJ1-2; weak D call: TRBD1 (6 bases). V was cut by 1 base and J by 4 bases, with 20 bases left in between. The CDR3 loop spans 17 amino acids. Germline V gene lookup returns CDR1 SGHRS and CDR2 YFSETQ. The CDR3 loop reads CASSLHREVTSGYGYTF. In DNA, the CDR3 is TGCGCCAGCAGCTTGCACAGGGAGGTTACGTCGGGCTATGGCTACACCTTC. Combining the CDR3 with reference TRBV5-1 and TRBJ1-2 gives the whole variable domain KAGVTQTPRYLIKTRGQQVTLSCSPISGHRSVSWYQQTPGQGLQFLFEYFSETQRNKGNFPGRFSGRQFSNSRSEMNVSTLELGDSALYLCASSLHREVTSGYGYTFGSGTRLTVV.

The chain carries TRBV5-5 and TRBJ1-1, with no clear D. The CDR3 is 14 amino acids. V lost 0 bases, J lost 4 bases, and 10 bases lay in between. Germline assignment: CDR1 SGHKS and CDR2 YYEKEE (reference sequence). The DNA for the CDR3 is TGTGCCAGCAGCTTGGTACAGAAGAGCACTGAAGCTTTCTTT. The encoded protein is CASSLVQKSTEAFF.

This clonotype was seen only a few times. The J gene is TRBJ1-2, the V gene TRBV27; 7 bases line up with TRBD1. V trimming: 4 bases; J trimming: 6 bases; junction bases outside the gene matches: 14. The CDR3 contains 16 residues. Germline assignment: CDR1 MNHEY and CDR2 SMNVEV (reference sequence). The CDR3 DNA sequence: TGTGCCAGCAGTTACGGAGCAGGGGGAGATGTGAATGGCTACACCTTC. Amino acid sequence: CASSYGAGGDVNGYTF.

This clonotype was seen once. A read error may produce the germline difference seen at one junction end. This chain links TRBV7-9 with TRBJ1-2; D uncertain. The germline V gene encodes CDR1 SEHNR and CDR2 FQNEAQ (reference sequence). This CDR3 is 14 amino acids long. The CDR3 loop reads CASSLGDPNYGYTF. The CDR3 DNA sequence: TGTGCCAGCAGTTTAGGCGACCCTAACTATGGCTACACCTTC.

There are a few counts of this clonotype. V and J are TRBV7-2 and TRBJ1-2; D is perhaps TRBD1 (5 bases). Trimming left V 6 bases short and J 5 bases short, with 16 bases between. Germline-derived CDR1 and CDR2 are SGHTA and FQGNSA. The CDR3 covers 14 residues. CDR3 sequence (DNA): TGTGCCAGCAGGCGTGGGGGGGGGATTTATGGCTACACCTTC. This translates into CASRRGGGIYGYTF.